These 24 T cell receptor beta chains originate from one sample sequenced in a study of T cell responses to AZD1222 COVID-19 vaccine. Data came from immunoSEQ multiplex PCR; TCRdb stores just in-frame clones and leaves some out. Among 170,000 or so clones listed, 90% were seen once. This specimen consisted of peripheral blood, obtained on day 0 of AZD1222 vaccination. These receptors all come from an adult in good health.

The rearrangement links TRBV25-1 to TRBJ1-4; TRBD1 is a possible D gene (6 bases). In germline, CDR1 is MGHDK, CDR2 SYGVNS. The CDR3 totals 15 residues. The V end lost 5 bases, the J end lost 5 bases, and 15 bases lay between the germline ends. CDR3 protein: CASSPTGNRNEKLFF. Here the CDR3 DNA reads TGTGCCAGCAGTCCTACAGGGAACCGGAATGAAAAACTGTTTTTT.

The genes are TRBV6-5 and TRBJ2-5; D is uncertain. The V gene's germline CDR1 is MNHEY and CDR2 SVGAGI. CDR3 size: 13 residues. Trimming stripped 6 bases from V and 1 base from J, with 9 bases between. In DNA form, the CDR3 reads TGTGCCAGCAGCCGAAACCCCCAAGAGACCCAGTACTTC. Amino acid sequence: CASSRNPQETQYF.

This chain connects TRBV7-3 to TRBJ2-7, with 10 positions matching TRBD2. The germline CDR1 and CDR2 sequences are SGHTA and FQGTGA. With V trimmed by 5 bases and J by 7 bases, 8 bases remained unmatched. The CDR3 loop spans 14 amino acids. Here the CDR3 DNA reads TGTGCCAGCAGCGTACTAGCGGGGACGGGGGAGCAGTACTTC. Encoded protein: CASSVLAGTGEQYF.

The chain combines TRBV28 with TRBJ1-2; 7 bases are a match to TRBD1. Germline V CDR1 and CDR2: MDHEN, SYDVKM. This CDR3 spans 14 amino acids. V was clipped by 1 base and J by 5 bases; unmatched bases: 4. The CDR3 DNA sequence: TGTGCCAGCAGTTTATTAGGGGGCGCTTATGGCTACACCTTC. This sequence encodes CASSLLGGAYGYTF.

The gene calls are TRBV6-2 or TRBV6-3 and TRBJ2-1, with unresolved D. Trimming cost V 4 bases and J 8 bases, with 6 bases left between them. Germline V gene sequence: CDR1 MNHEY, CDR2 SVGEGT. The CDR3 is 11 amino acids. CDR3: CASSSRHEQFF. In DNA form, the CDR3 reads TGTGCCAGCAGTTCTCGTCATGAGCAGTTCTTC.

The chain is built from TRBV6-5 and TRBJ1-5; D is possibly TRBD1 (6 bases). CDR1 and CDR2 (germline): MNHEY, SVGAGI. The CDR3 has 12 residues. The V and J ends lost 6 bases and 9 bases respectively, with 12 bases between them. This chain's CDR3 is CASSENRAPQHF. The CDR3 nucleotides are TGTGCCAGCAGCGAGAACAGGGCGCCCCAGCATTTT.

V usage is TRBV2 and J usage is TRBJ1-6, with D uncertain. Germline lookup yields CDR1 SNHLY and CDR2 FYNNEI. This CDR3 region has 18 residues. V was clipped by 2 bases and J by 0 bases, with 14 bases between them. The chain's CDR3 is CASSEFSDAGSYNSPLHF. The CDR3 DNA is TGTGCCAGCAGTGAATTTTCCGACGCAGGCTCCTATAATTCACCCCTCCACTTT.

The V call is TRBV6-1, the J call TRBJ1-6; D gene ambiguous. V lost 3 bases and J 7 bases, leaving 10 bases between the germline ends. Germline V CDR1 and CDR2: MNHNS, SASEGT. The CDR3 covers 14 residues. The CDR3 DNA reads as TGTGCCAGCAGTGAGATAGACTTGAATTCACCCCTCCACTTT. Protein: CASSEIDLNSPLHF.

A single count supports this clone. This chain links TRBV19 with TRBJ1-5; 7 nucleotides line up with TRBD1. The CDR3 has 17 amino acids. The germline CDR1 and CDR2 sequences are LNHDA and SQIVND (reference sequence). The V and J ends lost 4 bases and 0 bases, in that order; junction bases with no gene match: 9. CDR3 DNA sequence: TGTGCCAGTAGTAAAAGGGACAGAACCACTAGCAATCAGCCCCAGCATTTT. This sequence encodes CASSKRDRTTSNQPQHF. Looking up the rest from reference TRBV19 and TRBJ1-5 gives the full variable domain: DGGITQSPKYLFRKEGQNVTLSCEQNLNHDAMYWYRQDPGQGLRLIYYSQIVNDFQKGDIAEGYSVSREKKESFPLTVTSAQKNPTAFYLCASSKRDRTTSNQPQHFGDGTRLSIL.

The chain joins TRBV6-2 or TRBV6-3 to TRBJ1-1; no clear D. The CDR3 has 13 residues. The ends were cut back, 2 bases at V and 0 bases at J, with 4 bases in the middle. Looked up from germline, CDR1 is MNHEY and CDR2 is SVGEGT. The CDR3 DNA is TGTGCCAGCAGTTACGGGATGAACACTGAAGCTTTCTTT. It specifies CASSYGMNTEAFF.

V gene TRBV5-1 combines with J gene TRBJ1-1, with D uncertain. The germline gives CDR1 SGHRS, CDR2 YFSETQ. V gave up 1 base and J gave up 2 bases, with 21 bases separating them. This CDR3 spans 18 amino acids. As DNA, the CDR3 is TGCGCCAGCAGCTTGCGGTCAGCAACAAGGAATGGAAACACTGAAGCTTTCTTT. It translates to CASSLRSATRNGNTEAFF.

The CDR3 is CASSLRTTGNTIYF. Here the CDR3 DNA reads TGTGCCAGCAGTCTACGGACGACTGGAAACACCATATATTTT. The chain employs TRBV27 and TRBJ1-3; D unclear. This CDR3 is 14 amino acids long. In germline, CDR1 is MNHEY, CDR2 SMNVEV (reference sequence). V lost 5 bases to trimming and J lost 2 bases, with 10 bases between them.

The rearrangement uses TRBV28 and TRBJ2-2; unclear D gene. CDR1 and CDR2 (germline): MDHEN, SYDVKM. With 8 bases removed from V and 2 bases from J, the gap between germline ends came to 12 bases. The CDR3 is made up of 14 amino acids. In nucleotides, the CDR3 is TGTGCCAGCGCCCAAGTTTCTAACACCGGGGAGCTGTTTTTT. It codes for CASAQVSNTGELFF.

The chain links TRBV5-1 to TRBJ1-2; TRBD1 matches 7 bases. This CDR3 spans 16 amino acids. Germline V gives CDR1 SGHRS, CDR2 YFSETQ. The V and J ends lost 3 bases and 4 bases, in that order; junction bases with no gene match: 12. The CDR3 DNA reads TGCGCCAGCAGCTCGGGACAGAACACGGGTGGCTATGGCTACACCTTC. The encoded protein is CASSSGQNTGGYGYTF. Full variable domain (remainder filled in from reference TRBV5-1 and TRBJ1-2): KAGVTQTPRYLIKTRGQQVTLSCSPISGHRSVSWYQQTPGQGLQFLFEYFSETQRNKGNFPGRFSGRQFSNSRSEMNVSTLELGDSALYLCASSSGQNTGGYGYTFGSGTRLTVV.

The chain is built from TRBV30 and TRBJ2-5; 13 bases fit TRBD2. This CDR3 has 15 amino acids. CDR1 and CDR2 (germline): GTSNPN, SVGIG (reference sequence). The ends lost 2 bases at V and 7 bases at J; junction bases unmatched: 7. The CDR3 DNA follows: TGTGCCTGGAGTTTAGGGACTAGCGGGGCCGGGACCCAGTACTTC. Amino acid sequence: CAWSLGTSGAGTQYF.

The rearrangement joins TRBV5-1 to TRBJ2-3, with D perhaps assigned TRBD1 or TRBD2 (6 bases each). V was shortened by 0 bases and J by 1 base, with 12 bases between the two germline ends. CDR1 and CDR2 (germline): SGHRS, YFSETQ. The CDR3 spans 16 residues. The CDR3 DNA reads as TGCGCCAGCAGCTTGGAAGGAGGGGGAGGCACAGATACGCAGTATTTT. Its translation: CASSLEGGGGTDTQYF.

This chain connects TRBV28 to TRBJ2-3, with D tentatively TRBD1 or TRBD2 (5 bases each). V lost 3 bases and J 0 bases, leaving 22 bases between the germline ends. This CDR3 region has 19 residues. CDR1 MDHEN and CDR2 SYDVKM come from the germline V gene. CDR3 nucleotides: TGTGCCAGCAGTTTCCCCGGGACCTACAAGAACCCTAGCACAGATACGCAGTATTTT. Translating it yields CASSFPGTYKNPSTDTQYF.

The chain is built from TRBV5-6 and TRBJ2-3, with a tentative D call TRBD2 (6 bases). From germline, CDR1 is SGHDT and CDR2 YYEEEE. The CDR3 loop spans 14 amino acids. The V and J ends lost 3 bases and 7 bases respectively, with 15 bases between them. CDR3 DNA sequence: TGTGCCAGCAGCTCGCGGGGCACTTCAAATACGCAGTATTTT. As protein: CASSSRGTSNTQYF.

The chain uses TRBV6-1 and TRBJ1-3, with TRBD1 as a possible D gene (5 bases). This CDR3 has 15 amino acids. Germline values: CDR1 MNHNS, CDR2 SASEGT. Trimming stripped 3 bases from V and 0 bases from J, with 9 bases between. DNA of the CDR3: TGTGCCAGCAGTGACAGGACATCCTCTGGAAACACCATATATTTT. Protein: CASSDRTSSGNTIYF.

The V and J genes are TRBV15 and TRBJ2-7; the D is unclear. Trimming stripped 0 bases from V and 4 bases from J, with 7 bases between. CDR3 length: 13 residues. The V gene's germline CDR1 is LNHNV and CDR2 YYDKDF (reference sequence). CDR3 sequence: CATSREGSYEQYF. Here the CDR3 DNA reads TGTGCCACCAGCAGAGAGGGAAGTTACGAGCAGTACTTC.

The chain uses TRBV7-2 and TRBJ1-6; 7 nucleotides line up with TRBD1. V gave up 3 bases and J gave up 9 bases; unmatched junction bases: 5. Germline CDR1 and CDR2: SGHTA and FQGNSA. The length of the CDR3 is 14 residues. CDR3 nucleotide sequence: TGTGCCAGCAGCTTGGACAGGTCGGGTTCACCCCTCCACTTT. Encoded protein: CASSLDRSGSPLHF.

The CDR3 DNA sequence: TGTGCCAGCAGGGGAGCAGGGAGCTACGAGCAGTACTTC. It specifies CASRGAGSYEQYF. This chain uses TRBV6-5 with TRBJ2-7; D may correspond to TRBD1 or TRBD2 (5 bases each). V lost 6 bases and J lost 3, with 12 bases in between. Germline V lookup: CDR1 MNHEY, CDR2 SVGAGI. The CDR3 consists of 13 residues.

The rearrangement uses TRBV11-3 and TRBJ2-1; no clear D gene. The CDR3 runs 17 residues. Germline assignment: CDR1 SGHNT and CDR2 YENEEA. The V gene lost 0 bases and the J gene lost 1 base, with 13 bases spanning the gap. In DNA form, the CDR3 reads TGTGCCAGCAGCTTAGATATTAGCTATGGGTCCTACAATGAGCAGTTCTTC. This sequence encodes CASSLDISYGSYNEQFF. The entire variable domain, with the rest obtained from reference TRBV11-3 and TRBJ2-1, is as follows: EAGVVQSPRYKIIEKKQPVAFWCNPISGHNTLYWYLQNLGQGPELLIRYENEEAVDDSQLPKDRFSAERLKGVDSTLKIQPAELGDSAVYLCASSLDISYGSYNEQFFGPGTRLTVL.

The chain recombines TRBV25-1 with TRBJ2-1; 7 bases fit TRBD2. CDR1 MGHDK and CDR2 SYGVNS come from the germline V gene. V lost 4 bases, J lost 0 bases, and 9 bases stayed unmatched. The CDR3 is 17 residues long. The CDR3 loop is CASSAMGGGGSYNEQFF. The CDR3 nucleotides are TGTGCCAGCAGTGCGATGGGCGGGGGAGGCTCCTACAATGAGCAGTTCTTC.